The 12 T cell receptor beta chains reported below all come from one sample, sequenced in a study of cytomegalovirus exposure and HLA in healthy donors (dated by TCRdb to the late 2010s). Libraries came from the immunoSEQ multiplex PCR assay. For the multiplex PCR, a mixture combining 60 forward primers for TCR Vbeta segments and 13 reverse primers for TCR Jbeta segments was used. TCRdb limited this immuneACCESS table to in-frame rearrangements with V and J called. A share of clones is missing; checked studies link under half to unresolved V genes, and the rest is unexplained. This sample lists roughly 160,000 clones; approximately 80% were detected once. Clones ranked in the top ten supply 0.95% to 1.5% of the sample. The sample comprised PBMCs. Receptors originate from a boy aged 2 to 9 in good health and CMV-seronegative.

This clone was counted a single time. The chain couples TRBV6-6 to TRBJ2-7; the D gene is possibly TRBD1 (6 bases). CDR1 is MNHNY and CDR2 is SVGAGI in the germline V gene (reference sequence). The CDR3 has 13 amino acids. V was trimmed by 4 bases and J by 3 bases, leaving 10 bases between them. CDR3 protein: CASSFAGDYEQYV. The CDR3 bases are TGTGCCAGCAGTTTCGCAGGGGACTACGAGCAGTACGTC.

For the CDR3, the DNA is TGTGCCTGGAGTGTAAGGGACTTGGGCGGGGAGCTGTTTTTT. Amino acids: CAWSVRDLGGELFF. This chain uses TRBV30 with TRBJ2-2, with D maybe TRBD2 (6 bases). The germline V gene encodes CDR1 GTSNPN and CDR2 SVGIG (reference sequence). V lost 0 bases and J lost 7, with 12 bases in between. The CDR3 loop spans 14 amino acids.

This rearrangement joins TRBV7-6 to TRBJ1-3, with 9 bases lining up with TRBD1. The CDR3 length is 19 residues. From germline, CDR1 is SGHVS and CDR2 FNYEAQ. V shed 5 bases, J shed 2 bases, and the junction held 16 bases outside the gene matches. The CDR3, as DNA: TGTGCCAGCAGCCCTAGATCCCTTAGGGACAGGGTTGCTGGAAACACCATATATTTT. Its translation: CASSPRSLRDRVAGNTIYF.

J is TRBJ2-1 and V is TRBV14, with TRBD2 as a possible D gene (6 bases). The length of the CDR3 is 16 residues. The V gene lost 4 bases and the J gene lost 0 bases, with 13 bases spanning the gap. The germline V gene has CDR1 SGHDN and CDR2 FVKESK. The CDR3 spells CASSPDPSVSYNEQFF. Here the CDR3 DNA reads TGTGCCAGCAGCCCCGATCCTAGCGTCTCCTACAATGAGCAGTTCTTC.

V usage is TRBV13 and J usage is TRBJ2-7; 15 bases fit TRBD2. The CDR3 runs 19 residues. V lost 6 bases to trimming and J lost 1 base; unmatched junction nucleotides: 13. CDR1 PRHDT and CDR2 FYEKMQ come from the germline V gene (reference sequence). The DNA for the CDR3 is TGTGCCAGCAGTCCAAGGCCCGGGACTAGCGGGGGGTCGTCCTACGAGCAGTACTTC. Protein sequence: CASSPRPGTSGGSSYEQYF.

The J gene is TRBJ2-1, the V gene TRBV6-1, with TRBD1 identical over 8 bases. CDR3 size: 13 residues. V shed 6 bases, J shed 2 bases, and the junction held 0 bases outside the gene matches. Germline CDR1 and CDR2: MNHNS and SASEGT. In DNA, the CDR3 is TGTGCCAGCAGGGGACAGGCCTACAATGAGCAGTTCTTC. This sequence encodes CASRGQAYNEQFF.

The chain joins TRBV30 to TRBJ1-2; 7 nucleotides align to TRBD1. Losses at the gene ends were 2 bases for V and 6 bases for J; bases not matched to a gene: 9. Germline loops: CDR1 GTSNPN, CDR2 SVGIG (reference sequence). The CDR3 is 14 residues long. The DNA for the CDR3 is TGTGCCTGGAGTCTCCCGGACAGGCGGGATGGCTACACCTTC. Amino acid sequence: CAWSLPDRRDGYTF.

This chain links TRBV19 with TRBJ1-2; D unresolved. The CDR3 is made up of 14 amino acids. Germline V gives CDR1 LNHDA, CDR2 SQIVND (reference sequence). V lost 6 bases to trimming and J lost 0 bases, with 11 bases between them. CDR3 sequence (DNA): TGTGCCAGTAGAACCGGACTCCCTAACTATGGCTACACCTTC. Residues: CASRTGLPNYGYTF.

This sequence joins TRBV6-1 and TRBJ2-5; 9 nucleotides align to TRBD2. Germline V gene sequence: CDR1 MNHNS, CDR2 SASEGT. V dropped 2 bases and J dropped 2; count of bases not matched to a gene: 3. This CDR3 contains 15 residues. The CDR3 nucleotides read TGTGCCAGCAGTGAAAGCAGCGGGGGGCAAGAGACCCAGTACTTC. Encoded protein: CASSESSGGQETQYF.

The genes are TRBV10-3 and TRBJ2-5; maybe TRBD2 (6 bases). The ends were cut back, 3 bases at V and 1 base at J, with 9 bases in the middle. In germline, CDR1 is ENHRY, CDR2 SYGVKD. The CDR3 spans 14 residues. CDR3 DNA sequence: TGTGCCATCAGTGATACTAGCTCCCAAGAGACCCAGTACTTC. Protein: CAISDTSSQETQYF.

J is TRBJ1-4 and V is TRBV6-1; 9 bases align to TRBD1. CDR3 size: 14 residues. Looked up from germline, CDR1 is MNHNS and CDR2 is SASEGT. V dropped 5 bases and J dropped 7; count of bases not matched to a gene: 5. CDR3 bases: TGTGCCAGCAGTCCGGGACAGGGAGGTGAAAAACTGTTTTTT. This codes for CASSPGQGGEKLFF.

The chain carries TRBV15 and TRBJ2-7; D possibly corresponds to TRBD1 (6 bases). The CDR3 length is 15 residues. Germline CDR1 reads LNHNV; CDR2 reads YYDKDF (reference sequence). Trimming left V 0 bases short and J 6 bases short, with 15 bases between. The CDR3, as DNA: TGTGCCACCAGCAGAGATCGGCAGGGGCTTACCGAGCAGTACTTC. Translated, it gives CATSRDRQGLTEQYF.